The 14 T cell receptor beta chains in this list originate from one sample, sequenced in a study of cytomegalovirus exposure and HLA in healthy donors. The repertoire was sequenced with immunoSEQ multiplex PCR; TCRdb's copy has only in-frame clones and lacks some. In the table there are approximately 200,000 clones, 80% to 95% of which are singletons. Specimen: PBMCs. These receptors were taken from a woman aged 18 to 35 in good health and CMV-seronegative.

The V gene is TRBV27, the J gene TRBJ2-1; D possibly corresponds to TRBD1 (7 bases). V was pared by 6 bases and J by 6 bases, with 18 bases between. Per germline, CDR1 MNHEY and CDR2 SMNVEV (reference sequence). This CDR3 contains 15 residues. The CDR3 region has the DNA TGTGCCAGCAGCTACCGGGACAGACTAGGCAATGAGCAGTTCTTC. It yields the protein CASSYRDRLGNEQFF.

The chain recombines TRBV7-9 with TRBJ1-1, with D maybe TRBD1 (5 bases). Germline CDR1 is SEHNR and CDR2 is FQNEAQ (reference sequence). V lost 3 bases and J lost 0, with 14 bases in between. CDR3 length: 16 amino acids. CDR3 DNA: TGTGCCAGCAGCTTGCCCCGGGGGACCCTGAACACTGAAGCTTTCTTT. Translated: CASSLPRGTLNTEAFF.

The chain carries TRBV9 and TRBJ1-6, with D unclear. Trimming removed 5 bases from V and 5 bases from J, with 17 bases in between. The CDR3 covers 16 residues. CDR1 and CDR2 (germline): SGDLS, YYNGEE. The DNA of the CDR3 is TGTGCCAGCAGGCCCGGAGGGCCGGGTAATAATTCACCCCTCCACTTT. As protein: CASRPGGPGNNSPLHF.

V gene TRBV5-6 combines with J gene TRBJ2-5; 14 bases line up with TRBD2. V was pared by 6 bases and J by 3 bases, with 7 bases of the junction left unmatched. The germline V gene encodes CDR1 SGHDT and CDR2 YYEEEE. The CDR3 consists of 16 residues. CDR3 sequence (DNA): TGTGCCAGCATCCTGGGACTAGCGGGAGTGGAAGAGACCCAGTACTTC. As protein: CASILGLAGVEETQYF.

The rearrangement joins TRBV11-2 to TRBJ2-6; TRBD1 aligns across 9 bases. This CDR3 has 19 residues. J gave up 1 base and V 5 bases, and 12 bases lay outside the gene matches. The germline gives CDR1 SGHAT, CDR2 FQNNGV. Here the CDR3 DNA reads TGTGCCAGCAGCCGCCGGGACAGGGATCAGTCGTCTGGGGCCAACGTCCTGACTTTC. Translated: CASSRRDRDQSSGANVLTF.

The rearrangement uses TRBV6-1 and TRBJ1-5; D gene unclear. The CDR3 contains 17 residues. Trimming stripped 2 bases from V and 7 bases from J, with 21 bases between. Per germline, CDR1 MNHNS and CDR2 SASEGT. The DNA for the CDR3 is TGTGCCAGCAGTGAAATCGGCGGGATAGGCGTAAGCCAGCCCCAGCATTTT. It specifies CASSEIGGIGVSQPQHF.

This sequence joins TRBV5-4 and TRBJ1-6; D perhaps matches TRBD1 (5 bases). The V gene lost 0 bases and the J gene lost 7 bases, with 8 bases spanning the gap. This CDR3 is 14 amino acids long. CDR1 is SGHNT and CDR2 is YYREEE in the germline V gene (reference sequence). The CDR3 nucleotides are TGTGCCAGCAGCTTGGCCCCAGGGAATTCACCCCTCCACTTT. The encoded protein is CASSLAPGNSPLHF.

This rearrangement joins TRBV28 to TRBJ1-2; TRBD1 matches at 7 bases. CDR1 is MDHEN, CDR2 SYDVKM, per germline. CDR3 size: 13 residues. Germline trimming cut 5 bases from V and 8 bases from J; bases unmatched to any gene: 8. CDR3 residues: CASSIDSDRGYTF. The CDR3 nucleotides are TGTGCCAGCAGTATTGATTCGGACAGGGGCTACACCTTC.

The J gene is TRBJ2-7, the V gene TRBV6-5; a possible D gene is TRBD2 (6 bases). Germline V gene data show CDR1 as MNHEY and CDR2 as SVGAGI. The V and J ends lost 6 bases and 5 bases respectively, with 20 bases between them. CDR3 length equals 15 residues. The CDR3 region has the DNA TGTGCCAGCAGAAATTTAGCGGCTGGAGGGGACGAGCAGTACTTC. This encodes CASRNLAAGGDEQYF.

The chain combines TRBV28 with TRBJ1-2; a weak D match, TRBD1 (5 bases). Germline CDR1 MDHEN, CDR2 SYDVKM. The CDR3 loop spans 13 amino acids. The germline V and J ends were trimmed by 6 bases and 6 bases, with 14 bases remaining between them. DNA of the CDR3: TGTGCCAGCAGGCGATCGGCAGGGAATGGCTACACCTTC. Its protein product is CASRRSAGNGYTF.

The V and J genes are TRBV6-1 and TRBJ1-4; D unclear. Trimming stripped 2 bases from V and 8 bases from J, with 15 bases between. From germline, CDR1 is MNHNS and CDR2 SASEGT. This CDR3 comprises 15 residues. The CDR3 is CASSERWEVGEKLFF. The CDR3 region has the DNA TGTGCCAGCAGTGAAAGGTGGGAGGTCGGGGAAAAACTGTTTTTT.

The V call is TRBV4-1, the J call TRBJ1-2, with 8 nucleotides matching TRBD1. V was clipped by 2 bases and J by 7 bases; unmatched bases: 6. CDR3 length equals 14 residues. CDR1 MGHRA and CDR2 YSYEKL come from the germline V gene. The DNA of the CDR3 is TGCGCCAGCAGCCAAAGGACAGGGCTTATTGGCTACACCTTC. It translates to CASSQRTGLIGYTF.

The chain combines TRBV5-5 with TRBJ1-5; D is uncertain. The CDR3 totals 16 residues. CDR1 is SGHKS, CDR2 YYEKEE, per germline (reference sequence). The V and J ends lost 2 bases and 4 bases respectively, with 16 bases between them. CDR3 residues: CASSFFLSGANQPQHF. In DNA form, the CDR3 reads TGTGCCAGCAGCTTTTTCCTATCCGGAGCGAATCAGCCCCAGCATTTT. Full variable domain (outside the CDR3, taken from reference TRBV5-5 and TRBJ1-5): DAGVTQSPTHLIKTRGQQVTLRCSPISGHKSVSWYQQVLGQGPQFIFQYYEKEERGRGNFPDRFSARQFPNYSSELNVNALLLGDSALYLCASSFFLSGANQPQHFGDGTRLSIL.

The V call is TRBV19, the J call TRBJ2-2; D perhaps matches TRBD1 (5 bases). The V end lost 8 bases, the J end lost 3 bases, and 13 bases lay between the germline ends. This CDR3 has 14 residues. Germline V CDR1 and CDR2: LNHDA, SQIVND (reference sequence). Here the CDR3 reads CASGAQPYTGELFF. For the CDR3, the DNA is TGTGCCAGTGGGGCACAGCCATACACCGGGGAGCTGTTTTTT. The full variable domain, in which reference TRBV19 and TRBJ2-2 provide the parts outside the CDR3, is DGGITQSPKYLFRKEGQNVTLSCEQNLNHDAMYWYRQDPGQGLRLIYYSQIVNDFQKGDIAEGYSVSREKKESFPLTVTSAQKNPTAFYLCASGAQPYTGELFFGEGSRLTVL.